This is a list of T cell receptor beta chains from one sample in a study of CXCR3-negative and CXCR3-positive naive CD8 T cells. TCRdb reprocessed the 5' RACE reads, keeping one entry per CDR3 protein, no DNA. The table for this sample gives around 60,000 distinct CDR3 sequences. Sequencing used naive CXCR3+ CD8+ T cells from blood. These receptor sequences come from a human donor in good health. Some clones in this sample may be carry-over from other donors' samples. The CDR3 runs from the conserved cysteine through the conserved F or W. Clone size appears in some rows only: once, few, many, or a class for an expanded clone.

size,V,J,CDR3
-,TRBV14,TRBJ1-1,CASSQEENTEAFF
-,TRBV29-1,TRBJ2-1,CSVEGVQGGVSNKQFF
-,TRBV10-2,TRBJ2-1,CASSDVNSYNEQFF
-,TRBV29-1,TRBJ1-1,CSVEGPGGTEAFF
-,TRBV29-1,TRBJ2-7,CSVEDMAESSYEQYF
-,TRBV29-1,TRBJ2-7,CSVEQGPTYEQYF
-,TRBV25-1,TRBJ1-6,CASKETYNSPLHF
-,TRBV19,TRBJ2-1,CASHRTGAADNEQFF
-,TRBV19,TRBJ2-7,CASSILAQGPYEQYF
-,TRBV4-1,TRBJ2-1,CASSQDPAPSSYNEQFF
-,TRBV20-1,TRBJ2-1,CSARDLGGPTYNEQFF
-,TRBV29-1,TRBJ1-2,CSVDGTGGLANGYTF
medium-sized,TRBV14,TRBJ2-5,CASSQEEGGETQYF
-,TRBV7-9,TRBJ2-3,CASSQHRLAGGQRSSTDTQYF
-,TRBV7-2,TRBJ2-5,CASSLTPGIGETQYF
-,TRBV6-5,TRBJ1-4,CASSANPGEKLFF
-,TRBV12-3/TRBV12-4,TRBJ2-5,CASSFYGGETQYF
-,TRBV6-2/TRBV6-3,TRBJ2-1,CASSLLAEGSHNEQFF
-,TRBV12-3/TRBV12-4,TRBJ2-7,CASSTGAGAIYEQYF
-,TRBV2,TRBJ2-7,CASSEWAAQSYEQYF
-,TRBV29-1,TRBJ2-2,CSEGSHASGELFF
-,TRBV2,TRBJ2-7,CASRPPDTYEQYF
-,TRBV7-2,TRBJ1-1,CASSLIPGDTEAFF
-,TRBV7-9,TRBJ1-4,CASRALLEGEKLFF
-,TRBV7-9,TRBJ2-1,CASSLGYDEQFF
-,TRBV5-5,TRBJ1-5,CASSSDSLNQPQHF
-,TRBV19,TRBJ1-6,CASTDGQGGSSPLHF
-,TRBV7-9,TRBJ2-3,CASSIWTDHTYTQYF
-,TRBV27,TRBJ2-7,CFSSLSPDLEQYF
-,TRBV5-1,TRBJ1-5,CASSLSTRDSNQPQHF
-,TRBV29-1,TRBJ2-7,CSVSGTGLNYEQYF
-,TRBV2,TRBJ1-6,CASSEEGDNSPLHF
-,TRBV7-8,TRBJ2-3,CASITTGAQVRGTDTQYF
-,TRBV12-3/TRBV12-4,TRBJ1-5,CASSFEGPQPQHF
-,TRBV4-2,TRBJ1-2,CASSQVRGGEKEYGYTF
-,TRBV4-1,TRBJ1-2,CASSQDPGINYGYTF
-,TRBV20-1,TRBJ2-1,CSAPPETGNEQFF
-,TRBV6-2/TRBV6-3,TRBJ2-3,CASSYSGTDRRDTQYF
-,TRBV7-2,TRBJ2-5,CASSAWRLGGETQYF
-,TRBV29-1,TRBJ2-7,CSVEDGSGWPPYEQYF
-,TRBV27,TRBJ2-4,CASSSRQGASKNIQYF
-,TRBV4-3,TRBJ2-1,CASSQESRGPNEQFF
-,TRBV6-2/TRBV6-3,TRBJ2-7,CASSFGSPYEQYF
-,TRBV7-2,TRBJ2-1,CASSLASGPSSYNEQFF